The T cell receptor (beta chain) under discussion was sequenced for a study of blood T cell repertoires in COVID-19. In the study overall: Material from acute and convalescent COVID-19 was sourced from the United States, Italy and Spain. Sample material is recorded as cDNA or gDNA derived from T cells, B-cell-depleted T cells, or PBMCs.

Authors' processing steps: Estimation of nucleated cell counts was performed using reference gene primer amplification. The data were produced by immunoSEQ multiplex PCR, yet TCRdb's version contains in-frame clones alone and is incomplete. V and J calls and clone size are given by that table; D and trimming were obtained from the DNA. The profile shows 25,000 to 35,000 clones, about 84% of them singletons. This TCR was recovered from a woman aged 55 to 70 with acute or convalescent COVID-19. Material: peripheral blood.

CDR3 residues: CSVDSGTGVNEQYF. The CDR3 coding sequence is TGCAGCGTTGATTCGGGAACAGGGGTCAACGAGCAGTACTTC. The chain has TRBV29-1 and TRBJ2-7; 7 bases agree with TRBD1. The CDR3 extends over 14 amino acids. From germline, CDR1 is SQVTM and CDR2 ANQGSEA. Trimming cost V 3 bases and J 5 bases; bases outside gene matches: 10.